This section outlines one T cell receptor beta chain sequence together with its context. Its antigen is unidentified. This was the immunoSEQ v3.0 assay at survey level. Only in-frame clones appear in the TCRdb table, and some are missing; sequencing was by immunoSEQ multiplex PCR. The table lists around 30,000 clones, around 85% of them singletons. Donors needed at least one pre-ART PBMC sample plus at least two post-ART samples. V shed 5 bases, J shed 2 bases, and the junction held 11 bases outside the gene matches. Germline CDR1 and CDR2: SGHAT and FQNNGV. The CDR3 totals 16 residues. The data stem from a study of long-term antiretroviral therapy in people with HIV. Study-level points and caveats: Diversity measured after ART increased yet remained under transplant donor controls. Blood was collected between 2004 and 2017, possibly under older ART regimens.

Sequences were derived from unsorted PBMCs, sampled 3 years after starting antiretroviral therapy. The chain couples TRBV11-2 to TRBJ1-1, with 7 bases identical to TRBD1. The sequence was collected from a man in his forties with HIV. CDR3 bases: TGTGCCAGCAGCCAACAGGGGAGTTCTTATAACACTGAAGCTTTCTTT. Amino acid sequence: CASSQQGSSYNTEAFF. The whole variable domain, remainder taken from reference TRBV11-2 and TRBJ1-1, is EAGVAQSPRYKIIEKRQSVAFWCNPISGHATLYWYQQILGQGPKLLIQFQNNGVVDDSQLPKDRFSAERLKGVDSTLKIQPAKLEDSAVYLCASSQQGSSYNTEAFFGQGTRLTVV.